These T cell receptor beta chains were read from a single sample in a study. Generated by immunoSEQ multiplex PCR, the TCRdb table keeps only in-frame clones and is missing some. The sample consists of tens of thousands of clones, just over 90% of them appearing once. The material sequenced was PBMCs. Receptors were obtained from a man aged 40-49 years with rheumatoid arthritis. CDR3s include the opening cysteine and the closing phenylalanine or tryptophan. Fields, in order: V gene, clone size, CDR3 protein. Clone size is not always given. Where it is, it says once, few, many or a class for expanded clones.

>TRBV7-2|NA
CASSLAGQGSTEAFF
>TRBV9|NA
CASSVDQGPYEQYF
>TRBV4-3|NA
CASSPGQGMFQHF
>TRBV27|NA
CASSLYSFTSTDTQYF
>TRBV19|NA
CASSIPTNEKLFF
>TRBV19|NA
CASTNRPGATNEKLFF
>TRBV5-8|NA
CASSPGLAGRQETQYF
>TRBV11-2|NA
CASSLELVETQYF
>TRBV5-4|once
CASTRDSGGYGYTF
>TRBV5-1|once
CASSTGLAGGPFHEQYF
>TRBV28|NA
CASSKIGLAGGSPYEQYF
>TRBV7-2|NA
CASSPTSTSTDTQYF
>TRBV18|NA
CASSPGTGRTGELFF
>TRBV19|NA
CASSIDPPGGSGLPTHTQYF
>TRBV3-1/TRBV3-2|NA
CASSRRTGPDTQYF
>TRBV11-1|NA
CASSLEGWVHTGELFF
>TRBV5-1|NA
CASSLEDMPQAFF
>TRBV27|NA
CASSRTGGDSPLHF
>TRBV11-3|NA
CASSLSSGNEQFF
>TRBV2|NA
CASNPPFDAEQYF